This T cell receptor beta chain was documented in a study of blood T cell repertoires in COVID-19. This clone was seen a handful of times. Clones were read by immunoSEQ multiplex PCR, and TCRdb kept only the in-frame ones, dropping some. This sample has under 400,000 clones, with about nine tenths found just once. Trimming pared 6 bases from V and 3 bases from J, leaving 9 bases between. From germline, CDR1 is SQVTM and CDR2 ANQGSEA. The CDR3 has 11 amino acids. All enrollees were about 18 to 100 years old and from under 25 US areas. This TCR derives from a woman in her twenties or thirties who had been exposed to COVID-19. Sequencing was performed on PBMCs or T cells enriched from blood (not recorded which). The chain uses TRBV29-1 and TRBJ2-7; possible D gene TRBD1, 6 bases. The CDR3 region has the DNA TGCAGCGTAAGGGACAACTACGAGCAGTACTTC. Its protein is CSVRDNYEQYF.